This TCR beta chain was captured by sequencing in a study of blood T cell repertoires in COVID-19. Whole-study context: The United States, Italy and Spain supplied acute and convalescent COVID-19 samples. T cells, B-cell-depleted T cells, or PBMCs provided the cDNA or gDNA that served as material.

Original methodology: Counts of nucleated cells, estimated from reference gene primer amplification, were obtained. Method: immunoSEQ multiplex PCR; TCRdb's copy keeps in-frame clones and lacks some. D and trimming were read from the DNA, whereas the V and J calls and clone size are those reported in that table. This sample yields about 230,000 clones, of which 70% to 90% are seen a single time; roughly 2.7% belongs to the top ten. V was shortened by 6 bases and J by 5 bases, with 16 bases between the two germline ends. CDR3 length: 14 residues. The germline gives CDR1 LNHDA, CDR2 SQIVND (reference sequence). This clone appeared a few times.

This chain joins TRBV19 and TRBJ1-1; D is undetermined. The sequence was obtained from a woman in her 70s with active or convalescent COVID-19. Sequencing used peripheral blood. In nucleotides, the CDR3 is TGTGCCAGTAGCTATACGGGTGGTGAAACTGAAGCTTTCTTT. It codes for CASSYTGGETEAFF.